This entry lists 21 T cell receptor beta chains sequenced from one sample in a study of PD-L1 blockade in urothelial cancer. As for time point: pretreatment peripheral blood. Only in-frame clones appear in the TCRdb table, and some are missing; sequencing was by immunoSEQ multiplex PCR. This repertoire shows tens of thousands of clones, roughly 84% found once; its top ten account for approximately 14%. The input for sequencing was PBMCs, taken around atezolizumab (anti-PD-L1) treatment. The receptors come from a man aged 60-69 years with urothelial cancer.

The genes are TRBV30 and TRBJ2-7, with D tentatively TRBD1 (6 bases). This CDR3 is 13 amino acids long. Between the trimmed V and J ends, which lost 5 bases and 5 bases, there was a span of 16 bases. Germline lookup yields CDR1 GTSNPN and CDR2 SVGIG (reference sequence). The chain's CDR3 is CAWEKQGFHEQYF. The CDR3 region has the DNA TGTGCCTGGGAAAAACAGGGTTTCCACGAGCAGTACTTC. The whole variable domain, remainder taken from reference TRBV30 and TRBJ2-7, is SQTIHQWPATLVQPVGSPLSLECTVEGTSNPNLYWYRQAAGRGLQLLFYSVGIGQISSEVPQNLSASRPQDRQFILSSKKLLLSDSGFYLCAWEKQGFHEQYFGPGTRLTVT.

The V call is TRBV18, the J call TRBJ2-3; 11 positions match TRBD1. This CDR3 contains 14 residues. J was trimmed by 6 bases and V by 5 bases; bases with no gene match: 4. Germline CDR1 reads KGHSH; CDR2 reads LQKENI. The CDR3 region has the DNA TGTGCCAGCTCATCCGGGACAGGGGGTGATACGCAGTATTTT. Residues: CASSSGTGGDTQYF.

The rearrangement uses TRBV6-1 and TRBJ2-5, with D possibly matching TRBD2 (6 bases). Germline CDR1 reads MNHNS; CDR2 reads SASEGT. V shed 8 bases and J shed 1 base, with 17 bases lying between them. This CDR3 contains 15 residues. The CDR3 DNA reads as TGTGCCAGCGCCCAAGGGGTTAGCGGCCAAGAGACCCAGTACTTC. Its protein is CASAQGVSGQETQYF.

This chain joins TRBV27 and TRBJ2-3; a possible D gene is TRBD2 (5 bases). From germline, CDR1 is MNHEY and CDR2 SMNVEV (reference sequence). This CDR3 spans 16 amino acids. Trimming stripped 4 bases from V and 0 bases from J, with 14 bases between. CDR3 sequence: CASSSPRGHSTDTQYF. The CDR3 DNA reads TGTGCCAGCAGTTCCCCAAGAGGGCATAGCACAGATACGCAGTATTTT.

The chain's CDR3 is CASSLDGTDYEQYF. For the CDR3, the DNA is TGTGCCAGCAGCCTCGACGGGACAGATTACGAGCAGTACTTC. The chain uses TRBV6-5 and TRBJ2-7; 7 bases align to TRBD1. Trimming took 6 bases from V and 4 from J; bases not matched to a gene: 9. CDR1 is MNHEY and CDR2 is SVGAGI in the germline V gene. The CDR3 sequence is 14 residues long.

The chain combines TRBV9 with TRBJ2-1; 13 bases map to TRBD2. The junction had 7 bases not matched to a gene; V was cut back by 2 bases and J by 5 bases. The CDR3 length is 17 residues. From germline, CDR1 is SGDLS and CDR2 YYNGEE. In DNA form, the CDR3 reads TGTGCCAGCAGCGTCGGACTAGCGGGAGTTTTGGACAATGAGCAGTTCTTC. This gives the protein CASSVGLAGVLDNEQFF.

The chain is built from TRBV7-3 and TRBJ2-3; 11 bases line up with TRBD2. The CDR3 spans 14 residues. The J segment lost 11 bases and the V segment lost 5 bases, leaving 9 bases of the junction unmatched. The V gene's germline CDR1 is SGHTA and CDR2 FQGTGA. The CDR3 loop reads CASSPGLAGGEQYF. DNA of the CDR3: TGTGCCAGCAGCCCAGGACTAGCGGGCGGGGAGCAGTATTTT.

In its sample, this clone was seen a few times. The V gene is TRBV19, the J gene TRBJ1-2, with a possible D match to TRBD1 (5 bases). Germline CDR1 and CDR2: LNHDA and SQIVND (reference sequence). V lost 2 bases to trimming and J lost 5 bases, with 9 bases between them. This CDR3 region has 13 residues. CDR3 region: CASSILDRYGYTF. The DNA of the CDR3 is TGTGCCAGTAGTATACTTGACAGATATGGCTACACCTTC.

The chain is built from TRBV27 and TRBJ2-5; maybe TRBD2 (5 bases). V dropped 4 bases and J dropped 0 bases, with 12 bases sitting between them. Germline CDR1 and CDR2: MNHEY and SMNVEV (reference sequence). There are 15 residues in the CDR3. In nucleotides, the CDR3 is TGTGCCAGCAGTTCCCCCCCTAGCTACCAAGAGACCCAGTACTTC. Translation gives CASSSPPSYQETQYF.

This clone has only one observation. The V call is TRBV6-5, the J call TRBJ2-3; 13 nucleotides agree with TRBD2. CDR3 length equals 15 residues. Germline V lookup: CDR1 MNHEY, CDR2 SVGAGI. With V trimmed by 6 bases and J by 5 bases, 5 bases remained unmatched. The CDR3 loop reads CASRELAGGLDTQYF. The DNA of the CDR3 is TGTGCCAGCAGGGAACTAGCGGGAGGGTTAGATACGCAGTATTTT.

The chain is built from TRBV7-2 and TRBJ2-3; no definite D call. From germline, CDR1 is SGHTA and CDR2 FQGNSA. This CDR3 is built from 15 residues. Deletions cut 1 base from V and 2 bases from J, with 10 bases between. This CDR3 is CASSLGRRNTDTQYF. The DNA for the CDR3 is TGTGCCAGCAGCTTAGGGCGGAGAAACACAGATACGCAGTATTTT.

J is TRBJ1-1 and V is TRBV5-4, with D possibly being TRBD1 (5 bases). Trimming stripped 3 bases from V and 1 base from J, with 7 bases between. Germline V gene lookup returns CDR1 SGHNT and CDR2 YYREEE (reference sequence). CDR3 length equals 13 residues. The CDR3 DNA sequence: TGTGCCAGCAGCTATGACAGGAACACTGAAGCTTTCTTT. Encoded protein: CASSYDRNTEAFF.

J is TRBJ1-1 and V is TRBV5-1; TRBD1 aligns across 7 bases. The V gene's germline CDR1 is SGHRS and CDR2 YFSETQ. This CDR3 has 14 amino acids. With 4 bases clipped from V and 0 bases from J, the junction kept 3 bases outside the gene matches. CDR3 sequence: CASSPGQMNTEAFF. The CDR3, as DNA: TGCGCCAGCAGCCCGGGACAGATGAACACTGAAGCTTTCTTT. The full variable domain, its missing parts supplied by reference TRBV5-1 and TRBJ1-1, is KAGVTQTPRYLIKTRGQQVTLSCSPISGHRSVSWYQQTPGQGLQFLFEYFSETQRNKGNFPGRFSGRQFSNSRSEMNVSTLELGDSALYLCASSPGQMNTEAFFGQGTRLTVV.

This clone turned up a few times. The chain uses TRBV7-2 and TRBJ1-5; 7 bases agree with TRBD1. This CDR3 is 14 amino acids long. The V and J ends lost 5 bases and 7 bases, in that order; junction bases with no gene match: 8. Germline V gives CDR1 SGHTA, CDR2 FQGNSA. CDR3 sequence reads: CASSPDRVEQPQHF. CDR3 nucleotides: TGTGCCAGCAGCCCAGACAGGGTCGAGCAGCCCCAGCATTTT.

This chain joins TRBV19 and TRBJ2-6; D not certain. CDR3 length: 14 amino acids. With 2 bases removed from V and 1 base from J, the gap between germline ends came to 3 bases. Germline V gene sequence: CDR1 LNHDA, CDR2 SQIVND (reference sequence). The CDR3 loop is CASSISSGANVLTF. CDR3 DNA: TGTGCCAGTAGTATATCTTCTGGGGCCAACGTCCTGACTTTC.

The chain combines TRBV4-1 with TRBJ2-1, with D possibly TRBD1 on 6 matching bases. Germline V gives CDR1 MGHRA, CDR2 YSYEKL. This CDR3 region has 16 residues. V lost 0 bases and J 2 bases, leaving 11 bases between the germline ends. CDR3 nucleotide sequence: TGCGCCAGCAGCCAAGAGGTGGGGGCAGCCTACAATGAGCAGTTCTTC. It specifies CASSQEVGAAYNEQFF.

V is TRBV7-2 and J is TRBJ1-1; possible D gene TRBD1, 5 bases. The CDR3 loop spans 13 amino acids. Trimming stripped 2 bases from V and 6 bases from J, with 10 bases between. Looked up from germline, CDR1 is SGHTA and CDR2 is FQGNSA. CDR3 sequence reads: CASSLRQLPEAFF. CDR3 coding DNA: TGTGCCAGCAGCTTACGACAGCTACCTGAAGCTTTCTTT.

CDR3 protein: CATTGRDGSYNEQFF. The DNA for the CDR3 is TGTGCCACCACGGGGCGGGACGGCTCCTACAATGAGCAGTTCTTC. This chain uses TRBV7-8 with TRBJ2-1; D is possibly TRBD2 (6 bases). V lost 10 bases to trimming and J lost 0 bases, with 16 bases between them. CDR1 is SGHVS and CDR2 is FQNEAQ in the germline V gene. This CDR3 spans 15 amino acids.

This chain's CDR3 is CASNKGDANTGELFF. The DNA of the CDR3 is TGTGCCAGCAATAAGGGAGACGCGAACACCGGGGAGCTGTTTTTT. This chain uses TRBV2 with TRBJ2-2; tentative D call: TRBD2 (5 bases). The CDR3 covers 15 residues. CDR1 is SNHLY and CDR2 is FYNNEI in the germline V gene. V was shortened by 7 bases and J by 0 bases, with 12 bases between the two germline ends.

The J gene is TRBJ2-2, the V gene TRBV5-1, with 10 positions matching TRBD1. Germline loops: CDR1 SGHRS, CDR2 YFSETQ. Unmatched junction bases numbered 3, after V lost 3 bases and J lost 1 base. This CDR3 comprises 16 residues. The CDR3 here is CASSSRTGGNTGELFF. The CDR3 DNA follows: TGCGCCAGCAGCTCTCGGACAGGGGGGAACACCGGGGAGCTGTTTTTT.

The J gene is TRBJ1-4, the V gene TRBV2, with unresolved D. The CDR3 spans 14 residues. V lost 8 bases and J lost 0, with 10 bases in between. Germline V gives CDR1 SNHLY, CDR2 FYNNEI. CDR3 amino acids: CASFGGATNEKLFF. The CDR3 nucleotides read TGTGCCAGCTTTGGCGGGGCAACTAATGAAAAACTGTTTTTT.